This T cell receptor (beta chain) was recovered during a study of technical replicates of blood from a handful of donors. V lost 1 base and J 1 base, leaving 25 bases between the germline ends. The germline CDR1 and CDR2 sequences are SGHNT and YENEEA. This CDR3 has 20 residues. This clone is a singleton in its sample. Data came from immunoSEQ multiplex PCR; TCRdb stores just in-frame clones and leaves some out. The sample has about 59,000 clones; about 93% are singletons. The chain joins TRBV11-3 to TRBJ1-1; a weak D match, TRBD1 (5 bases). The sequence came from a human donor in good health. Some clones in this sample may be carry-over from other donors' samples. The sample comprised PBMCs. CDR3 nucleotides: TGTGCCAGCAGCTTAGTAACGGGTCAGGGATTATTTATAGAGAACACTGAAGCTTTCTTT. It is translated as CASSLVTGQGLFIENTEAFF.